The entry that follows covers one T cell receptor (beta chain) sequence. The antigen is not known. This sample was included in a study of T-cell memory formation after mild COVID-19. Background on the study: Clustering of TCRs was largely donor specific.

Trimming stripped 3 bases from V and 6 bases from J, with 13 bases between. CDR1 and CDR2 (germline): SGHAT, FQNNGV. This CDR3 is built from 14 residues. Constant-segment-primed 5'RACE gave TCR alpha and TCR beta cDNA libraries with sample barcodes and UMIs. TCRdb itself ran the 5' RACE reads through MiXCR, one entry per CDR3 protein. This repertoire shows about 140,000 distinct CDR3 sequences, 11% to 15% found once; its top ten account for about 27%. Study-wide results and limits: Shrinking CD4+ clones were chiefly CM and EM; CD8+ ones were chiefly EMRA. Memory cells collected pre-infection included some clones that later responded, suggesting cross-reactive memory joined.

The source is an adult woman who had mild COVID-19 (a few samples of this study predate the infection). Cell type and time point are not known. This sequence joins TRBV11-2 and TRBJ2-3; D perhaps matches TRBD1 (5 bases). The sequencing input was PBMCs or a T cell subset sorted from them (not recorded which). CDR3 amino acids: CASSFGGAYDTQYF. The CDR3 region has the DNA TGTGCCAGCAGCTTCGGTGGGGCATATGATACGCAGTATTTT. Drawing the rest from reference TRBV11-2 and TRBJ2-3, the complete variable domain is EAGVAQSPRYKIIEKRQSVAFWCNPISGHATLYWYQQILGQGPKLLIQFQNNGVVDDSQLPKDRFSAERLKGVDSTLKIQPAKLEDSAVYLCASSFGGAYDTQYFGPGTRLTVL.